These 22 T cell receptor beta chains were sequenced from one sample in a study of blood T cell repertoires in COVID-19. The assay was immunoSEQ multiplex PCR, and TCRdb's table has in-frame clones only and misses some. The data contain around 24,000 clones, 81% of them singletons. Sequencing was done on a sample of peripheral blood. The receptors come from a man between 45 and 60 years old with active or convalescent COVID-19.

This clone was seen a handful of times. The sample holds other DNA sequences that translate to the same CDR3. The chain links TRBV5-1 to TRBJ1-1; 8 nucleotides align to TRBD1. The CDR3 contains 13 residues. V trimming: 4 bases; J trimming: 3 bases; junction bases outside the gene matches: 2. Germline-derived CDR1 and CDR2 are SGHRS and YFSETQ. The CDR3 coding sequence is TGCGCCAGCAGCAGGGGACAGGACACTGAAGCTTTCTTT. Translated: CASSRGQDTEAFF.

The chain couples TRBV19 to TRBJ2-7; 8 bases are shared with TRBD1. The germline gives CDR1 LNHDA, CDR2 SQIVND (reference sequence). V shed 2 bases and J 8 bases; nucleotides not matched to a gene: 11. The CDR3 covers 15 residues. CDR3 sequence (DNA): TGTGCCAGTAGTATAATGGGGGACAGGCGTCTTAAGCAGTACTTC. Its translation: CASSIMGDRRLKQYF.

CDR3 in amino acids: CASSQKQGYSYNEQFF. The CDR3 DNA follows: TGTGCCAGCAGTCAAAAACAGGGATACTCCTACAATGAGCAGTTCTTC. The genes are TRBV11-2 and TRBJ2-1; D perhaps matches TRBD1 (6 bases). The germline gives CDR1 SGHAT, CDR2 FQNNGV. The CDR3 length is 16 residues. V was clipped by 6 bases and J by 0 bases, with 15 bases between them.

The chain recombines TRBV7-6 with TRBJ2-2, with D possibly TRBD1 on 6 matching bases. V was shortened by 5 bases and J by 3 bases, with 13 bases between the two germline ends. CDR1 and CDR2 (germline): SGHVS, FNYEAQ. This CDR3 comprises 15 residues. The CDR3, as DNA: TGTGCCAGCAGCCTAAGACAGGATCACACCGGGGAGCTGTTTTTT. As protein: CASSLRQDHTGELFF.

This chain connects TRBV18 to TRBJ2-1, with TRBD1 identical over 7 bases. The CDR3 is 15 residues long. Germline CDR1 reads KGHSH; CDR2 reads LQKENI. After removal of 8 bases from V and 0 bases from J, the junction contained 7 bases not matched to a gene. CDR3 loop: CASRLDRVSYNEQFF. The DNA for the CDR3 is TGTGCCAGCCGATTAGACAGGGTCTCCTACAATGAGCAGTTCTTC.

The CDR3 loop is CASSLASGRVNEQFF. DNA for the CDR3: TGTGCCAGCAGCTTAGCTAGCGGGAGGGTGAATGAGCAGTTCTTC. This chain links TRBV7-3 with TRBJ2-1, with 12 bases matching TRBD2. CDR1 SGHTA and CDR2 FQGTGA come from the germline V gene. The junction had 3 bases not matched to a gene; V was cut back by 2 bases and J by 7 bases. The CDR3 loop spans 15 amino acids. The complete variable domain, with remaining parts taken from reference TRBV7-3 and TRBJ2-1, reads GAGVSQTPSNKVTEKGKYVELRCDPISGHTALYWYRQSLGQGPEFLIYFQGTGAADDSGLPNDRFFAVRPEGSVSTLKIQRTERGDSAVYLCASSLASGRVNEQFFGPGTRLTVL.

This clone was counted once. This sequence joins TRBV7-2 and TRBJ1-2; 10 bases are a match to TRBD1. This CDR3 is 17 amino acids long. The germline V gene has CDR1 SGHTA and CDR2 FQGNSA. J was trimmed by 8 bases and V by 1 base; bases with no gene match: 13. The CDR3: CASSLDGGGQGVGGYTF. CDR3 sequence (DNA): TGTGCCAGCAGCTTAGACGGAGGCGGACAGGGGGTAGGAGGCTACACCTTC.

The CDR3 region is CASSPTGSNEKLFF. As DNA, the CDR3 is TGTGCCAGCAGCCCGACAGGGTCTAATGAAAAACTGTTTTTT. The rearrangement joins TRBV3-1 (or the pseudogene TRBV3-2) to TRBJ1-4, with 7 bases fitting TRBD1. The V gene end was trimmed by 4 bases and the J gene end by 3 bases; junction bases not matched to a gene: 2. This CDR3 region has 14 residues. The germline gives CDR1 LGHDT, CDR2 YNNKEL (reference sequence).

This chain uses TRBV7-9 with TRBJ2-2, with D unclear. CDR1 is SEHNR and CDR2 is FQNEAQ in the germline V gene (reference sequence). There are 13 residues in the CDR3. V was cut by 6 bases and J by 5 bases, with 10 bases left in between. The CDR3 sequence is CASSYVQTGELFF. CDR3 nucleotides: TGTGCCAGCAGTTATGTACAGACCGGGGAGCTGTTTTTT. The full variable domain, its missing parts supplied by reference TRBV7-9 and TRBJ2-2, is DTGVSQNPRHKITKRGQNVTFRCDPISEHNRLYWYRQTLGQGPEFLTYFQNEAQLEKSRLLSDRFSAERPKGSFSTLEIQRTEQGDSAMYLCASSYVQTGELFFGEGSRLTVL.

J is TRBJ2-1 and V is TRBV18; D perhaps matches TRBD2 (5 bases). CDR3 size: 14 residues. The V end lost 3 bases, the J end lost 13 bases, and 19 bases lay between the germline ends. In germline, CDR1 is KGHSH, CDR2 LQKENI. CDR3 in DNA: TGTGCCAGCTCACCCGGCGTCGGGGAAAACTTTCAGTTCTTC. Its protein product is CASSPGVGENFQFF.

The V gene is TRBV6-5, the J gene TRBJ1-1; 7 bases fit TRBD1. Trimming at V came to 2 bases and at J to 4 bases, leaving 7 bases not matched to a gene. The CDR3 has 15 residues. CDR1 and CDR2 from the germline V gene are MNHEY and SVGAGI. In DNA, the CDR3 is TGTGCCAGCAGTTACAGGGGGCTCGGCGGCACTGAAGCTTTCTTT. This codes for CASSYRGLGGTEAFF.

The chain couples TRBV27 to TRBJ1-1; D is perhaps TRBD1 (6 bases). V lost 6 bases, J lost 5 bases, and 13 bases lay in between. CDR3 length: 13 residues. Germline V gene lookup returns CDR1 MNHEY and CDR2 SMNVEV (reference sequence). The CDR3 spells CASRWGLRTEAFF. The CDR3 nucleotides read TGTGCCAGCAGATGGGGGCTCAGAACTGAAGCTTTCTTT.

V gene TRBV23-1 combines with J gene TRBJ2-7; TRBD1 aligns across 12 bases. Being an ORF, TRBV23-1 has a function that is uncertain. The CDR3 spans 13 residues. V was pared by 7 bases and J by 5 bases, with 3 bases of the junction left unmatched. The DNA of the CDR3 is TGCGCCAGCAACGGGGACAGGGGGCACGAGCAGTACTTC. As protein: CASNGDRGHEQYF.

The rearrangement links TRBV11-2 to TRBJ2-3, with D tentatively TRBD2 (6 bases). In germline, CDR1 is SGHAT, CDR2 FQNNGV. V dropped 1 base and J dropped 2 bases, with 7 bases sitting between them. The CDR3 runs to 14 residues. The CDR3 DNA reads TGTGCCAGCAGCTTAGCGGGAGCCACAGATACGCAGTATTTT. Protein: CASSLAGATDTQYF.

For the CDR3, the DNA is TGTGCCAGCAGCCGTGGACAGGGGTACACCGGGGAGCTGTTTTTT. As protein: CASSRGQGYTGELFF. The V and J genes are TRBV5-4 and TRBJ2-2; 9 nucleotides match TRBD1. The CDR3 has 15 residues. J was trimmed by 3 bases and V by 4 bases; bases with no gene match: 4. Germline CDR1 is SGHNT and CDR2 is YYREEE (reference sequence).

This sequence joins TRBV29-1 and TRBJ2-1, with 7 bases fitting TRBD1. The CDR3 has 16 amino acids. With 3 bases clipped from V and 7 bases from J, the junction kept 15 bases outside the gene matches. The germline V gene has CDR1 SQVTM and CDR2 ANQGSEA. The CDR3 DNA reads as TGCAGCGTTGAGACCCCGACAGGGTGGGGTTGGAATGAGCAGTTCTTC. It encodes CSVETPTGWGWNEQFF.

CDR3 nucleotide sequence: TGTGCCAGTGGTGTGAGCGGGAGGGGTGAGCAGTTCTTC. It is translated as CASGVSGRGEQFF. The V gene is TRBV6-5, the J gene TRBJ2-1; 10 bases line up with TRBD2. CDR3 length equals 13 residues. V shed 9 bases, J shed 9 bases, and the junction held 8 bases outside the gene matches. The germline gives CDR1 MNHEY, CDR2 SVGAGI.

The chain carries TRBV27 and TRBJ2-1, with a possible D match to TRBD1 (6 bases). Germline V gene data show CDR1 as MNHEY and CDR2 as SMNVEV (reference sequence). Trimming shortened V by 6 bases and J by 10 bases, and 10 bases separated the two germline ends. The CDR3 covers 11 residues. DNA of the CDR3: TGTGCCAGCAGAGGGGGAAGCGAGCAGTTCTTC. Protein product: CASRGGSEQFF.

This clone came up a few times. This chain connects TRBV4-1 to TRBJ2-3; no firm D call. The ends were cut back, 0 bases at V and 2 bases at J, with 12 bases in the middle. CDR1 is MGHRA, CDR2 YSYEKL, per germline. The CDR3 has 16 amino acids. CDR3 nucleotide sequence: TGCGCCAGCAGCCAAGAGGTGAGGCGGATCACAGATACGCAGTATTTT. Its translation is CASSQEVRRITDTQYF.

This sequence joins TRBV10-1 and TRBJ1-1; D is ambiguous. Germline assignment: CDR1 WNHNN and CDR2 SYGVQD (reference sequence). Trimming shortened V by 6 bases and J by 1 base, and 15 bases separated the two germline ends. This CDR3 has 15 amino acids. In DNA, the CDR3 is TGCGCCAGCAGCCTTGAACCCCGCGGGAACACTGAAGCTTTCTTT. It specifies CASSLEPRGNTEAFF.

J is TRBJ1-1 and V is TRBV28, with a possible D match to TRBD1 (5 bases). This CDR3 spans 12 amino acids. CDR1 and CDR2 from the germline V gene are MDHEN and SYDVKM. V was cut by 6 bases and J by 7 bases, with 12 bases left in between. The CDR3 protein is CASSFRRGEAFF. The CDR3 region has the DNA TGTGCCAGCAGCTTTAGAAGGGGTGAAGCTTTCTTT.

In nucleotides, the CDR3 is TGCGCCAGCAGCTTGCAGGGGGTAGGGGCCACTGAAGCTTTCTTT. Amino acids: CASSLQGVGATEAFF. The V call is TRBV5-1, the J call TRBJ1-1; 7 nucleotides align to TRBD1. J was trimmed by 4 bases and V by 1 base; bases with no gene match: 7. The CDR3 is 15 amino acids. CDR1 is SGHRS and CDR2 is YFSETQ in the germline V gene.